This T cell receptor beta chain was captured by sequencing in a study of blood T cell repertoires in COVID-19. On the study more broadly: The samples span acute and convalescent COVID-19 from the United States, Italy and Spain. Sources were T cells, B-cell-depleted T cells, or PBMCs; the material itself was cDNA or gDNA.

Per the original data handling: The authors estimated nucleated cell counts from reference gene primer amplification. The method was immunoSEQ multiplex PCR; TCRdb's version includes in-frame clones alone and lacks a portion of them. V and J calls and clone size are given by that table; D and trimming were obtained from the DNA. The data contain some 190,000 clones, 80% to 90% of them singletons. Sequencing input: peripheral blood. This sequence was found in a woman of 80 years or more with acute or convalescent COVID-19.

CDR3 residues: CASSRGSSGNTIYF. For the CDR3, the DNA is TGTGCCAGCAGTAGGGGAAGCTCTGGAAACACCATATATTTT. V gene TRBV25-1 combines with J gene TRBJ1-3; a weak D match, TRBD1 (5 bases). With 5 bases removed from V and 0 bases from J, the gap between germline ends came to 8 bases. The germline V gene encodes CDR1 MGHDK and CDR2 SYGVNS. CDR3 length: 14 residues.